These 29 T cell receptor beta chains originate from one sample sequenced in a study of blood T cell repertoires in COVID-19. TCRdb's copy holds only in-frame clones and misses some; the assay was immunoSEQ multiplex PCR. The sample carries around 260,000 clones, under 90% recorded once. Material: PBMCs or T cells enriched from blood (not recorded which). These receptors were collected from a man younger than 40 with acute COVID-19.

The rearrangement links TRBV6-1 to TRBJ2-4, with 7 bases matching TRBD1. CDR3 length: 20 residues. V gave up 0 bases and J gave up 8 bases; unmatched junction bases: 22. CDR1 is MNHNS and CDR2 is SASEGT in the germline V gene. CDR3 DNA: TGTGCCAGCAGTGAAGCGCGAAGTTTTCAGGGATCAGACAGGGTGCACATTCAGTACTTC. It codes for CASSEARSFQGSDRVHIQYF.

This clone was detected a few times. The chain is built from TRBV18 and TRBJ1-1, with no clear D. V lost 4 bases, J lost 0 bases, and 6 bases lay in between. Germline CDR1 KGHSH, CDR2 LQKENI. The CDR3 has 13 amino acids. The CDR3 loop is CASSQDLNTEAFF. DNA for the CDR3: TGTGCCAGCTCACAGGACTTGAACACTGAAGCTTTCTTT.

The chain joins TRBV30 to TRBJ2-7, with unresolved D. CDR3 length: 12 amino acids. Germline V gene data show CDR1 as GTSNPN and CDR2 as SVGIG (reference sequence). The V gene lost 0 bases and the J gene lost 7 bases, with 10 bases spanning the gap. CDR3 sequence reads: CAWSVLLAEQYV. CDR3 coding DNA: TGTGCCTGGAGTGTTCTCCTTGCGGAGCAGTACGTC.

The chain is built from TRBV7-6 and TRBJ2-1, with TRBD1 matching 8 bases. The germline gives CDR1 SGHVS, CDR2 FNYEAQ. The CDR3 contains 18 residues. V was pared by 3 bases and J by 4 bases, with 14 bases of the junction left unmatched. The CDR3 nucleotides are TGTGCCAGCAGCTTTTCGATCGGCGGGACAGGCATTTACAATGAGCAGTTCTTC. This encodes CASSFSIGGTGIYNEQFF.

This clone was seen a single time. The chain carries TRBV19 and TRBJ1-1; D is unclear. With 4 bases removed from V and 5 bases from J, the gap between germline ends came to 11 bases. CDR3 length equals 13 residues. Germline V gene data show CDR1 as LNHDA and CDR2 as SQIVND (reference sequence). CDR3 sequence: CASSTGRRTEAFF. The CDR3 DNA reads TGTGCCAGTAGTACCGGGAGAAGGACTGAAGCTTTCTTT.

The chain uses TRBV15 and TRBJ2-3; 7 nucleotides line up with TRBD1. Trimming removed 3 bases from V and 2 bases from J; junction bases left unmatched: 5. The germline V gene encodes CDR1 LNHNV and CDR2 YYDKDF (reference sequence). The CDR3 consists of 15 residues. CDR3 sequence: CATSSGDSLTDTQYF. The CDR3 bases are TGTGCCACCAGCAGCGGGGACAGCCTCACAGATACGCAGTATTTT.

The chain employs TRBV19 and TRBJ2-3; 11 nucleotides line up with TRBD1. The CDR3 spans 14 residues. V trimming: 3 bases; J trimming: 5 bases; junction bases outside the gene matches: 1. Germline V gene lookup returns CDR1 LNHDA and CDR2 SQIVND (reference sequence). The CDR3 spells CASSMGQGVDTQYF. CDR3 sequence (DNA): TGTGCCAGTAGTATGGGACAGGGGGTAGATACGCAGTATTTT. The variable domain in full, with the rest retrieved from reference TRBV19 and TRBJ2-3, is DGGITQSPKYLFRKEGQNVTLSCEQNLNHDAMYWYRQDPGQGLRLIYYSQIVNDFQKGDIAEGYSVSREKKESFPLTVTSAQKNPTAFYLCASSMGQGVDTQYFGPGTRLTVL.

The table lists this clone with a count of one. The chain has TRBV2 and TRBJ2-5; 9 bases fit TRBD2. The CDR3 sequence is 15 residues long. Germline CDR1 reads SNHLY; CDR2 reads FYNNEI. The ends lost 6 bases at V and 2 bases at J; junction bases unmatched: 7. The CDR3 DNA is TGTGCCAGCAGCCCCAGCGGGGGGCCACAAGAGACCCAGTACTTC. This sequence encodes CASSPSGGPQETQYF.

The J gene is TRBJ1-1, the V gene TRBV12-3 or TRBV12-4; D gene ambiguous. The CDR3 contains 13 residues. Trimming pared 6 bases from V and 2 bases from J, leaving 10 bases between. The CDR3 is CASSSSVNTEAFF. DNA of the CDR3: TGTGCCAGCAGCTCTTCCGTAAACACTGAAGCTTTCTTT.

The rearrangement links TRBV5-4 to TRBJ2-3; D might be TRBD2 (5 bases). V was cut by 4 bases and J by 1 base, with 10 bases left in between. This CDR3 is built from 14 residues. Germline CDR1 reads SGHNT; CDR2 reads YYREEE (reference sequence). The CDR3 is CASSLRTGTDTQYF. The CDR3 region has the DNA TGTGCCAGCAGCCTCCGGACTGGCACAGATACGCAGTATTTT.

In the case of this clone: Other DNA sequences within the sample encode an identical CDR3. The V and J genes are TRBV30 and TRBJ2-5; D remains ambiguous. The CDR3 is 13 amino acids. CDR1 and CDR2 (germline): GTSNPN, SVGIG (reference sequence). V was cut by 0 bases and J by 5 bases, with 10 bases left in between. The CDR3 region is CAWSVLSGETQYF. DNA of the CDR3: TGTGCCTGGAGTGTACTATCCGGGGAGACCCAGTACTTC.

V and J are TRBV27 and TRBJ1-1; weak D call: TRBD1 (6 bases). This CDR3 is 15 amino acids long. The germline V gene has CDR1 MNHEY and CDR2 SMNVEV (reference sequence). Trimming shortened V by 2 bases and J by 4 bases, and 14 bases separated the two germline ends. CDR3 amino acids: CASSLGGGLVTEAFF. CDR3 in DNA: TGTGCCAGCAGTTTAGGGGGCGGGTTGGTCACTGAAGCTTTCTTT.

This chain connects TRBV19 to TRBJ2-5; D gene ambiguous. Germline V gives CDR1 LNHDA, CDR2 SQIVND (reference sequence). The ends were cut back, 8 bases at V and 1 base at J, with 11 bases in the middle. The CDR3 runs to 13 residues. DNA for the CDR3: TGTGCCAGTTCTGTGAGTACCCAAGAGACCCAGTACTTC. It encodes CASSVSTQETQYF.

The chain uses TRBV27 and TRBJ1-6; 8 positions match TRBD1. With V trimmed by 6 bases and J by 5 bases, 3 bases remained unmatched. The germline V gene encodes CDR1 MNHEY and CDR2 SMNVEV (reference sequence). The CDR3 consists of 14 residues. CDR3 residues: CASSPGQDNSPLHF. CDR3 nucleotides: TGTGCCAGCAGCCCGGGACAGGATAATTCACCCCTCCACTTT.

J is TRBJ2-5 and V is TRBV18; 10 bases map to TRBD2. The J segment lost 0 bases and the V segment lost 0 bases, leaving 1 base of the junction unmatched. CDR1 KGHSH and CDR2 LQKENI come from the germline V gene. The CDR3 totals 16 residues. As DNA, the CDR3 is TGTGCCAGCTCACCACCGGGACTAGCGAACCAAGAGACCCAGTACTTC. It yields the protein CASSPPGLANQETQYF.

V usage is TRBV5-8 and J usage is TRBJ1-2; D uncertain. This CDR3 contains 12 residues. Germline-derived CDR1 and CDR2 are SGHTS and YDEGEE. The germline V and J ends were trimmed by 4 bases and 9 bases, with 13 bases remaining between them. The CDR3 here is CASSHSLQSYTF. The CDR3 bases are TGTGCCAGCAGCCATTCCCTACAGAGCTACACCTTC.

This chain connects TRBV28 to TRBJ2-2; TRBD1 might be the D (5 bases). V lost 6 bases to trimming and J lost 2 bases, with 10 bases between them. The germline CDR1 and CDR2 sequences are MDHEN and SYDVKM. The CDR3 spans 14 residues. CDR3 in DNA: TGTGCCAGCAGCGACAGACAAAACACCGGGGAGCTGTTTTTT. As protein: CASSDRQNTGELFF.

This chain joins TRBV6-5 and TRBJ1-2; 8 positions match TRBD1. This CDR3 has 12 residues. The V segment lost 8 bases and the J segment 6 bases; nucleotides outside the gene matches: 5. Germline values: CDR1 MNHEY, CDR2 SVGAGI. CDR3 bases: TGTGCCAGCCGGACAGGGAGCCATGGCTACACCTTC. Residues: CASRTGSHGYTF.

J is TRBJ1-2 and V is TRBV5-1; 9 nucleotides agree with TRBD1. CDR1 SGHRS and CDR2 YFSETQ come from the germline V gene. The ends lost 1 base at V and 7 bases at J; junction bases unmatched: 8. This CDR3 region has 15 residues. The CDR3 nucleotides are TGCGCCAGCAGCTTGTCGTTAGGGACAGGGCTTGGCTACACCTTC. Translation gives CASSLSLGTGLGYTF.

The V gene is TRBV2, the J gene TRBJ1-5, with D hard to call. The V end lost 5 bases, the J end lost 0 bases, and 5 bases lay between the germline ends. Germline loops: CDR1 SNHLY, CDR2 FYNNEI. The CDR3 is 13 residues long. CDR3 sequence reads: CASSSYSNQPQHF. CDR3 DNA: TGTGCCAGCAGTTCGTATAGCAATCAGCCCCAGCATTTT.

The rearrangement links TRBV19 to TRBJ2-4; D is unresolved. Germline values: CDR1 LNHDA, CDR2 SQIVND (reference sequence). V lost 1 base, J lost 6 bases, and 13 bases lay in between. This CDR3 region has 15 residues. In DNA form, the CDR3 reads TGTGCCAGTAGTATAGGAACCCTTACGGTAAACATTCAGTACTTC. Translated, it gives CASSIGTLTVNIQYF.

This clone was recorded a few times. The CDR3 protein is CASSVGGEQFF. The CDR3 DNA reads TGTGCCAGCAGCGTAGGAGGTGAGCAGTTCTTC. V and J are TRBV9 and TRBJ2-1, with D hard to call. V was trimmed by 0 bases and J by 9 bases, leaving 4 bases between them. The CDR3 totals 11 residues. Germline assignment: CDR1 SGDLS and CDR2 YYNGEE.

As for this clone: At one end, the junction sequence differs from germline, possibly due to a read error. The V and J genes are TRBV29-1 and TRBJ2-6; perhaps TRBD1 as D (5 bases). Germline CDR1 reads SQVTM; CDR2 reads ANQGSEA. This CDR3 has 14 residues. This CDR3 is CSVQDSSGANVLTF. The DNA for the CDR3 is TGCAGCGTTCAAGACAGCTCTGGGGCCAACGTCCTGACTTTC.

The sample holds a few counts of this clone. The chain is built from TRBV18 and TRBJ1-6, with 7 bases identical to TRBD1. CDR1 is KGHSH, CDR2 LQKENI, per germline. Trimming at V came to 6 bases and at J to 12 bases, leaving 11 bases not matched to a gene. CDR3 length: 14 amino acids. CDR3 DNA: TGTGCCAGCTCCCAACAAGATAGGGGGCAACCCCTCCACTTT. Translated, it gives CASSQQDRGQPLHF.

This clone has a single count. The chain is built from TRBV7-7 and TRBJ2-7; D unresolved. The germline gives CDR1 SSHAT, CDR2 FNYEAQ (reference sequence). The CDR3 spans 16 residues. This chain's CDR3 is CASSLAGTVYTYEQYV. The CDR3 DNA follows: TGTGCTAGCAGCTTAGCTGGCACAGTCTACACCTACGAGCAGTACGTC.

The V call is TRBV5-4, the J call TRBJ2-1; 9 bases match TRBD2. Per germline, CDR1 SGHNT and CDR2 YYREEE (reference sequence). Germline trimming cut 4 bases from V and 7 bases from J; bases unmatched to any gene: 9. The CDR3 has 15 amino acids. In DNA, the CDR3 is TGTGCCAGCAGCCTTCGGACTAGCGCGGGGAATGAGCAGTTCTTC. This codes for CASSLRTSAGNEQFF. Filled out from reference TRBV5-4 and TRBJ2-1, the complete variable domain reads ETGVTQSPTHLIKTRGQQVTLRCSSQSGHNTVSWYQQALGQGPQFIFQYYREEENGRGNFPPRFSGLQFPNYSSELNVNALELDDSALYLCASSLRTSAGNEQFFGPGTRLTVL.

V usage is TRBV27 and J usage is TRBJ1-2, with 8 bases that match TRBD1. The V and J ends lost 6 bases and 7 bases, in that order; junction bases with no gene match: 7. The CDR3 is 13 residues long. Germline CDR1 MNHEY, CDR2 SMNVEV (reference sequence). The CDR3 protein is CASRGQGFSGYTF. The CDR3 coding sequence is TGTGCCAGCAGAGGACAGGGATTTTCTGGCTACACCTTC.

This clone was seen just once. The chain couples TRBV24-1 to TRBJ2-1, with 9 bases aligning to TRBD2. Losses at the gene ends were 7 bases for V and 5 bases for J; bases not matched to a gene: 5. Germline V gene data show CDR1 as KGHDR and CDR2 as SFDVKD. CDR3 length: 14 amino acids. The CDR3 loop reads CATRGSGGHNEQFF. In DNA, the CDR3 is TGTGCCACCAGGGGTAGCGGGGGCCACAATGAGCAGTTCTTC.

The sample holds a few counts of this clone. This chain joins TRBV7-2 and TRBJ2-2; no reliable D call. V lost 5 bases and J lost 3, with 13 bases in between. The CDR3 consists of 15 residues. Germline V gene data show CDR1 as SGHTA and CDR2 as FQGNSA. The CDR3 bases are TGTGCCAGCAGCCCAGTCCCGGGTTACACCGGGGAGCTGTTTTTT. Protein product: CASSPVPGYTGELFF.